This entry concerns a single T cell receptor beta chain. Germline V gene data show CDR1 as SQVTM and CDR2 as ANQGSEA. The V gene lost 3 bases and the J gene lost 4 bases, with 14 bases spanning the gap. The CDR3 is 14 residues long. This entry belongs to a study of long-term antiretroviral therapy in people with HIV. Running of the v3.0 immunoSEQ assay took place at survey level. Data came from immunoSEQ multiplex PCR; TCRdb stores just in-frame clones and leaves some out. The profile shows 30,000 to 40,000 clones, approximately 85% of them singletons. J is TRBJ2-3 and V is TRBV29-1, with D possibly TRBD1 on 7 matching bases. The specimen was unsorted PBMCs, collected 2.2 years after starting antiretroviral therapy. The TCR sequence derives from a man aged 18 to 29 with HIV. The CDR3 spells CSVEPGGYSDTQYF. The CDR3 region has the DNA TGCAGCGTTGAGCCAGGGGGGTATTCAGATACGCAGTATTTT.